This TCR beta chain stems from a study of cytomegalovirus exposure and HLA in healthy donors. Whole-study findings and limits: HLA alleles showed associations with 16,951 TCR beta sequences in a later analysis, at a 0.05 false discovery rate. Cytomegalovirus-associated TCR beta chains were listed, numbering approximately 150. In presence/absence analyses, roughly uniform sequencing depth across donors was assumed. Immune exposure data for these donors was limited to CMV serostatus.

As for this clone: The antigen is unknown.

Primers: 60 Vbeta forward and 13 Jbeta reverse. Assay: immunoSEQ multiplex PCR; the TCRdb copy retains only in-frame clones and omits some. The table lists approximately 210,000 clones, around four fifths of them singletons, with roughly 10% in the top ten. CDR3 length: 17 residues. The V gene's germline CDR1 is LGHNA and CDR2 YSLEER. V lost 0 bases and J 2 bases, leaving 16 bases between the germline ends. The V gene is TRBV4-3, the J gene TRBJ1-1, with D possibly matching TRBD1 (5 bases). This TCR was recovered from a woman aged 45-60 years in good health and CMV-seropositive. The sample comprised PBMCs. The CDR3 DNA reads TGCGCCAGCAGCCAAGAACCCCGAGGAGGGGCTAACACTGAAGCTTTCTTT. It is translated as CASSQEPRGGANTEAFF.